The source of this TCR beta chain is a study of shared clonotypes between healthy human individuals. Study-level background: The study used three CD4 naive, three CD4 memory, two CD8 naive and one CD8 memory plate per donor.

Trimming shortened V by 4 bases and J by 0 bases, and 15 bases separated the two germline ends. The V gene's germline CDR1 is MGHRA and CDR2 YSYEKL. The CDR3 is made up of 16 amino acids. Remarks on this clone: As yet, its antigen is unknown.

Only in-frame clones appear in the TCRdb table, and some are missing; sequencing was by immunoSEQ multiplex PCR. The table records 180,000 or so clones, around 93% of them present only once. Study observations and caveats: Shared clonotypes across all four donors exceeded non-shared ones in generation probability. Donor clonotype sharing was expected to depend on sequencing depth.

The sample comprised naive CD4+ T cells sorted from blood. Subset defined: CD45RA+ positively selected. The sequence came from a woman younger than 45 in good health. The rearrangement uses TRBV4-1 and TRBJ1-1, with D perhaps TRBD1 (6 bases). The CDR3 DNA follows: TGCGCCAGCAGCCCACGACCTCAGGGGATGAACACTGAAGCTTTCTTT. As protein: CASSPRPQGMNTEAFF.